The 13 T cell receptor beta chains reported below all come from one sample, sequenced in a study of lymphopenia after photon versus proton radiotherapy (dated by TCRdb to between 2019 and 2020). Receptor amplification or capture employed the immunoSEQ multiplex PCR assay. What TCRdb holds here is the immuneACCESS table cut down to in-frame rearrangements. Part of the clones is not present; checked against another copy, under half of the missing clones reflect an unresolved V gene, and the others are unexplained. Within this sample are approximately 170,000 clones, with less than 90% of them counted one time only. Of the sample, 4% to 5% falls within the top ten clones. The sample was peripheral blood, taken from a patient treated with photon-based radiotherapy. These receptors were taken from a middle-aged man with gastric cancer.

V gene TRBV28 combines with J gene TRBJ2-5; a weak D match, TRBD2 (8 bases). Germline V gene data show CDR1 as MDHEN and CDR2 as SYDVKM. The V end was cut by 3 bases, the J end by 2 bases, with 13 bases between. The CDR3 is made up of 15 amino acids. CDR3 loop: CASSFSGTVQETQYF. DNA of the CDR3: TGTGCCAGCAGTTTTAGCGGGACAGTACAAGAGACCCAGTACTTC.

The rearrangement links TRBV19 to TRBJ2-1; 9 bases fit TRBD1. Germline lookup yields CDR1 LNHDA and CDR2 SQIVND (reference sequence). Trimming cost V 3 bases and J 3 bases; bases outside gene matches: 3. The CDR3 consists of 15 residues. The CDR3, as DNA: TGTGCCAGTAGTATGGACAGGGGCTTCTACAATGAGCAGTTCTTC. The encoded protein is CASSMDRGFYNEQFF.

The V and J genes are TRBV28 and TRBJ2-3; unclear D gene. The CDR3 spans 13 residues. Trimming took off 7 bases at V and 3 bases at J, with 11 bases between the two ends. From germline, CDR1 is MDHEN and CDR2 SYDVKM. The CDR3 sequence is CASTESGTDTQYF. CDR3 DNA sequence: TGTGCCAGCACCGAATCTGGAACAGATACGCAGTATTTT.

The chain carries TRBV28 and TRBJ1-2; D uncertain. This CDR3 region has 12 residues. Germline V gene sequence: CDR1 MDHEN, CDR2 SYDVKM. Between the trimmed V and J ends, which lost 0 bases and 6 bases, there was a span of 5 bases. The CDR3 DNA reads TGTGCCAGCAGTTTATGGGGGAATGGCTACACCTTC. This gives the protein CASSLWGNGYTF.

The rearrangement joins TRBV7-6 to TRBJ2-5; 8 bases map to TRBD2. After removal of 4 bases from V and 4 bases from J, the junction contained 5 bases not matched to a gene. Germline CDR1 is SGHVS and CDR2 is FNYEAQ. CDR3 size: 14 residues. In DNA, the CDR3 is TGTGCCAGCAGCTCCTGGAGCGGGAGAGAGACCCAGTACTTC. Amino acids: CASSSWSGRETQYF.

The V and J genes are TRBV4-1 and TRBJ2-7; TRBD1 is a possible D gene (6 bases). In germline, CDR1 is MGHRA, CDR2 YSYEKL. V dropped 0 bases and J dropped 0 bases, with 12 bases sitting between them. The length of the CDR3 is 16 residues. CDR3 sequence: CASSQDRDTHSYEQYF. CDR3 in DNA: TGCGCCAGCAGCCAAGATCGGGACACTCACTCCTACGAGCAGTACTTC.

This clone was counted ten times or more. Here the CDR3 DNA reads TGTGCCAGCAGTTTGTTAGCTAACTATGGCTACACCTTC. Protein: CASSLLANYGYTF. This sequence joins TRBV6-1 and TRBJ1-2; D is ambiguous. This CDR3 is 13 amino acids long. V lost 5 bases to trimming and J lost 0 bases, with 7 bases between them. Germline V gene lookup returns CDR1 MNHNS and CDR2 SASEGT.

The chain is built from TRBV4-2 and TRBJ2-1; D is unclear. CDR3 length: 16 residues. Germline V lookup: CDR1 LGHNA, CDR2 YNFKEQ. The V end lost 2 bases, the J end lost 5 bases, and 16 bases lay between the germline ends. The CDR3 here is CASSQIGIDPNNEQFF. In DNA, the CDR3 is TGTGCCAGCAGCCAAATCGGAATCGACCCTAACAATGAGCAGTTCTTC.

This clone was seen once. The gene calls are TRBV4-3 and TRBJ2-2; TRBD1 aligns across 8 bases. This CDR3 has 17 amino acids. V was pared by 4 bases and J by 5 bases, with 12 bases of the junction left unmatched. Germline V lookup: CDR1 LGHNA, CDR2 YSLEER. Here the CDR3 reads CASSRQPGGGITGELFF. DNA of the CDR3: TGCGCCAGCAGCCGTCAACCAGGGGGCGGGATTACCGGGGAGCTGTTTTTT.

The chain's CDR3 is CASSLGGRAAYEQYF. DNA of the CDR3: TGTGCCAGCAGCTTAGGCGGGAGGGCCGCCTACGAGCAGTACTTC. The V gene is TRBV11-2, the J gene TRBJ2-7; 9 positions match TRBD2. The V segment lost 1 base and the J segment 2 bases; nucleotides outside the gene matches: 3. Germline lookup yields CDR1 SGHAT and CDR2 FQNNGV. The CDR3 consists of 15 residues.

The chain carries TRBV7-6 and TRBJ2-7; D is undetermined. CDR1 is SGHVS and CDR2 is FNYEAQ in the germline V gene. The CDR3 extends over 13 amino acids. With 4 bases removed from V and 2 bases from J, the gap between germline ends came to 9 bases. In DNA form, the CDR3 reads TGTGCCAGCAGCTCCCTTACTGCCTACGAGCAGTACTTC. Translation gives CASSSLTAYEQYF. Together with reference TRBV7-6 and TRBJ2-7, the CDR3 gives the full variable domain: GAGVSQSPRYKVTKRGQDVALRCDPISGHVSLYWYRQALGQGPEFLTYFNYEAQQDKSGLPNDRFSAERPEGSISTLTIQRTEQRDSAMYRCASSSLTAYEQYFGPGTRLTVT.

V and J are TRBV11-2 and TRBJ2-1, with 14 bases matching TRBD2. CDR3 size: 14 residues. Germline CDR1 SGHAT, CDR2 FQNNGV. V shed 5 bases, J shed 15 bases, and the junction held 9 bases outside the gene matches. CDR3 coding DNA: TGTGCCAGCAGCCCGGGACTAGCGGGAGTCACGCGGTTCTTC. Its protein is CASSPGLAGVTRFF.

In DNA form, the CDR3 reads TGTGCCAGCAGTTTATCCCCACTATCGCATTACAGGGGTGCGGACTACGAGCAGTACTTC. This codes for CASSLSPLSHYRGADYEQYF. The rearrangement uses TRBV27 and TRBJ2-7; 7 positions match TRBD1. The J segment lost 3 bases and the V segment lost 0 bases, leaving 20 bases of the junction unmatched. This CDR3 has 20 amino acids. CDR1 is MNHEY, CDR2 SMNVEV, per germline (reference sequence).